The clone carrying this T cell receptor (beta chain) was found a few times. Its target is not known. The read ends 3 residues early relative to the CDR3; the germline J gene fills the gap. This CDR3 is built from 11 residues. Trimming took 5 bases from V and 1 from J, leaving 6 bases between them. CDR1 and CDR2 (germline): DFQATT, SNEGSKA (reference sequence). CVID meant reduced serum IgG, IgA and/or IgM plus specific antibody deficiency. Both groups were predominantly of Caucasian heritage. This specimen belongs to a study of T cell clonality in common variable immunodeficiency. Clones were sequenced by immunoSEQ multiplex PCR, and TCRdb holds only the in-frame ones, with some missing. The sample includes roughly 12,000 clones, none of them occurring once. General observations from the study: Reportedly, TCR beta sequences from common variable immunodeficiency showed fewer deletions and N-nucleotide insertions.

Material: peripheral blood mononuclear cells. The chain recombines TRBV20-1 with TRBJ2-7; TRBD1 might be the D (6 bases). The receptor was derived from a human donor with common variable immunodeficiency. The sequenced part of the CDR3 DNA is TGCAGTGCTGACAGGTCCTACGAG. This sequence encodes CSADRSYE. The whole CDR3 is CSADRSYEQYF.